A selection of T cell receptor beta chains follows, all from one sample in a study of molecular identifiers for immune sequencing clone quantification. TCRdb called the PCR reads again in MiXCR, with one record for every CDR3 protein. The profile covers approximately 100,000 distinct CDR3 sequences, with approximately 40% appearing a single time and less than 5% taken by the ten largest. What was sequenced was naive CD8+ T cells from blood, with Jurkat cell RNA spiked in. These receptors were collected from a human donor in good health. Some libraries in this study had Jurkat cell RNA spiked in. CDR3s include the opening cysteine and the closing phenylalanine or tryptophan.

j_call cdr3_length v_call cdr3_aa
TRBJ1-5 11 TRBV28 CASSFNQPQHF
TRBJ2-4 14 TRBV9 CASSVVGGRGIHYF
TRBJ2-5 14 TRBV9 CASSVNSERETQYF
TRBJ1-2 12 TRBV2 CASSDVHYGYTF
TRBJ1-1 11 TRBV28 CASRDWEWAFF
TRBJ2-3 16 TRBV7-6 CASSLGSRGGPDTQYF
TRBJ1-5 16 TRBV19 CASSSGTVYSNQPQHF
TRBJ2-7 15 TRBV11-2 CASSLVFAPAYEQYF
TRBJ2-3 16 TRBV19 CASSILAGRDTDTQYF
TRBJ2-1 14 TRBV9 CASSVVLADNEQFF
TRBJ2-7 14 TRBV25-1 CASRQEGSRNEQYF
TRBJ1-1 12 TRBV28 CASSFGASEAFF
TRBJ1-1 15 TRBV28 CASSPIQGANTEAFF
TRBJ2-7 14 TRBV7-2 CASSLNSRGLEQYF
TRBJ1-4 10 TRBV6-1 CARNNEKLFF
TRBJ2-2 14 TRBV28 CASSFRGSTGELFF
TRBJ2-3 16 TRBV3-1 CASSQILAGGVDTQYF
TRBJ2-2 15 TRBV12-3/TRBV12-4 CASSYPGGGVGELFF
TRBJ2-7 15 TRBV2 CASSAAASQEYEQYF
TRBJ1-1 14 TRBV5-6 CASSLNSLNTEAFF
TRBJ1-1 12 TRBV10-2 CASQGPNTEAFF
TRBJ1-2 13 TRBV27 CASSFSINYGYTF
- 12 TRBV5-6 CASSLAADTQHF